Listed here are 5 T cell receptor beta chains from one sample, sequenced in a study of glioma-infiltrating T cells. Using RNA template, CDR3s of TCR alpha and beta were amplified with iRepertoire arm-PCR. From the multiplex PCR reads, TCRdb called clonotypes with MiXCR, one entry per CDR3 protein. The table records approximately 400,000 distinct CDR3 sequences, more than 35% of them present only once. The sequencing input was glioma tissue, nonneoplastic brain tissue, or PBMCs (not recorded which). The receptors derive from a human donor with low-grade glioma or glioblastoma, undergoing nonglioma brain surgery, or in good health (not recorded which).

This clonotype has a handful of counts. The CDR3 protein is CASSQVPEGYTF. The DNA for the CDR3 is TGTGCCAGCAGCCAAGTCCCGGAGGGCTACACCTTC. The gene calls are TRBV16 and TRBJ1-2; no definite D call. V was shortened by 2 bases and J by 8 bases, with 9 bases between the two germline ends. CDR1 and CDR2 from the germline V gene are KGHSY and FQNENV. This CDR3 contains 12 residues.

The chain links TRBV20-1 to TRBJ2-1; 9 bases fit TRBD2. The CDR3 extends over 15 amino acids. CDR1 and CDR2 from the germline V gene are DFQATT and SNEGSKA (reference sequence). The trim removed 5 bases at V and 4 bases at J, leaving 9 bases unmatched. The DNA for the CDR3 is TGCAGTGCTCCGAGCGGGAGGTTCCCGTACAATGAGCAGTTCTTC. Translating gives CSAPSGRFPYNEQFF.

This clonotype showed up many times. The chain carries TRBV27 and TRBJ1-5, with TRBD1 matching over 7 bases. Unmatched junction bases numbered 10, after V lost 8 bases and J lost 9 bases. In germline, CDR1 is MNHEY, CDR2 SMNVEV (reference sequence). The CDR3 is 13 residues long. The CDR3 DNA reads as TGTGCCAGCGGCCCGACAGGGACGGGGCCCCAGCATTTT. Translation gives CASGPTGTGPQHF.

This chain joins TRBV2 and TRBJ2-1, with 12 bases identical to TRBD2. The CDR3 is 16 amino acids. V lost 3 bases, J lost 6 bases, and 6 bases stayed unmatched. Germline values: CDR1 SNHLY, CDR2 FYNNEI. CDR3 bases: TGTGCCAGCAGTGATGGGACTAGCGGGCCTGTCAATGAGCAGTTCTTC. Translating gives CASSDGTSGPVNEQFF.

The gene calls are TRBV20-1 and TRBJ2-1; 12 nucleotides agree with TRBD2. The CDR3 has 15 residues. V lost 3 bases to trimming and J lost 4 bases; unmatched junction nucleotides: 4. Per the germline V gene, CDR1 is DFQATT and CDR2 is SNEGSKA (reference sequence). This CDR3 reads CSARRLAGEYNEQFF. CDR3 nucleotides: TGCAGTGCTAGGAGACTAGCGGGAGAATACAATGAGCAGTTCTTC.